This TCR beta chain originates from a study of cytomegalovirus exposure and HLA in healthy donors. For the study at large: Unique TCRs from HLA-typed donors, approximately 80 million of them, were held in an early data release.

This CDR3 comprises 11 residues. CDR1 SQVTM and CDR2 ANQGSEA come from the germline V gene. V was pared by 8 bases and J by 4 bases, with 12 bases between. In regard to this clone: The antigen remains undetermined.

PCR employed 60 Vbeta and 13 Jbeta primers. Sequencing used immunoSEQ multiplex PCR; TCRdb keeps in-frame clones, though not all of them. The sample lists approximately 100,000 clones, 79% occurring once. Whole-study results and caveats: CMV serostatus was the sole immune exposure information available. In an earlier analysis, productive rearrangement rates for most beta V segments clustered near 87% or 30%.

The sample comprised PBMCs. This sequence originates from a man aged 50 or older in good health and CMV-seropositive. This sequence joins TRBV29-1 and TRBJ2-7, with a possible D match to TRBD2 (6 bases). The CDR3 region is CSLRRDYEQYF. The CDR3 DNA reads TGCAGCTTGAGGAGGGATTACGAGCAGTACTTC.